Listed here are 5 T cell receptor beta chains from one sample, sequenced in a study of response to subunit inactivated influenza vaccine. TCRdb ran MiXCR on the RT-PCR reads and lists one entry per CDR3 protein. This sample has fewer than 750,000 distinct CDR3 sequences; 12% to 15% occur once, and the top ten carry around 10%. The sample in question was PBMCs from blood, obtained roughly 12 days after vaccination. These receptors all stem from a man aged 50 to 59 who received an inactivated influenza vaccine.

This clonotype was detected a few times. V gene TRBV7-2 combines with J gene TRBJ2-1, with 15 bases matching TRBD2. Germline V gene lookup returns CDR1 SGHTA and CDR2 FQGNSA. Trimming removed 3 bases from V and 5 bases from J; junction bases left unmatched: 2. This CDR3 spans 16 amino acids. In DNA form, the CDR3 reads TGTGCCAGCAGCTTTGGACTAGCGGGGGGGCACAATGAGCAGTTCTTC. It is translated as CASSFGLAGGHNEQFF.

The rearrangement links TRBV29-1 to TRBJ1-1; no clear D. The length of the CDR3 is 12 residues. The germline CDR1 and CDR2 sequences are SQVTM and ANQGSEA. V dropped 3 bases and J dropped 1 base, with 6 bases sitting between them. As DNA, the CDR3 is TGCAGCGTTGACACAGCGAACACTGAAGCTTTCTTT. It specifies CSVDTANTEAFF.

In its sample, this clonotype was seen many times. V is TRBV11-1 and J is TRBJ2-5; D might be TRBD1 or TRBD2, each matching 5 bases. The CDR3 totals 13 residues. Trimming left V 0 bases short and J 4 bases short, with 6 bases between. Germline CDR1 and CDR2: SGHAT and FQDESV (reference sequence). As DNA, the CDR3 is TGTGCCAGCAGCTTAGCCGGGGCAGAGACCCAGTACTTC. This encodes CASSLAGAETQYF.

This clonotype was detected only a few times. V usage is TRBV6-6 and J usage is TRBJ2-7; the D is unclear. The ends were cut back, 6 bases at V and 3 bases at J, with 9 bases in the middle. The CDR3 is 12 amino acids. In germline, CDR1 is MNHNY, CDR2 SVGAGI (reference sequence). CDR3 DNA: TGTGCCAGCAGGGCGGCTAACTACGAGCAGTACTTC. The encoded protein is CASRAANYEQYF.

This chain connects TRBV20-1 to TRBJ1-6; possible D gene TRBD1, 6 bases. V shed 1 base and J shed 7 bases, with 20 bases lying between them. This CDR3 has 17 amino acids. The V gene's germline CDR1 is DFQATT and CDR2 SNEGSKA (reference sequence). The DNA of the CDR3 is TGCAGTGCTAGAGGGGTTCGTACAGGGACCCCCAATTCACCCCTCCACTTT. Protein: CSARGVRTGTPNSPLHF.